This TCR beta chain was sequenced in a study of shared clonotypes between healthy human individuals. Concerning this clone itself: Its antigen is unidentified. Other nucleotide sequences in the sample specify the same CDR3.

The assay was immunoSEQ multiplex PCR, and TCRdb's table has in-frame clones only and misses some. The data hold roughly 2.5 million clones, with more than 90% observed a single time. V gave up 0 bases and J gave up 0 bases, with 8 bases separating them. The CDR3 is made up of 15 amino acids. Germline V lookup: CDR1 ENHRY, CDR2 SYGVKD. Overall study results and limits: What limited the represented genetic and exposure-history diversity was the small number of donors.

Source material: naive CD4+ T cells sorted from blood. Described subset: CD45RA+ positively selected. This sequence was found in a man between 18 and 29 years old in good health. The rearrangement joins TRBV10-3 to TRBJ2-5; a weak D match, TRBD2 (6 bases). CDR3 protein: CAISESLADQETQYF. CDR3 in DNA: TGTGCCATCAGTGAGTCGTTAGCGGACCAAGAGACCCAGTACTTC.